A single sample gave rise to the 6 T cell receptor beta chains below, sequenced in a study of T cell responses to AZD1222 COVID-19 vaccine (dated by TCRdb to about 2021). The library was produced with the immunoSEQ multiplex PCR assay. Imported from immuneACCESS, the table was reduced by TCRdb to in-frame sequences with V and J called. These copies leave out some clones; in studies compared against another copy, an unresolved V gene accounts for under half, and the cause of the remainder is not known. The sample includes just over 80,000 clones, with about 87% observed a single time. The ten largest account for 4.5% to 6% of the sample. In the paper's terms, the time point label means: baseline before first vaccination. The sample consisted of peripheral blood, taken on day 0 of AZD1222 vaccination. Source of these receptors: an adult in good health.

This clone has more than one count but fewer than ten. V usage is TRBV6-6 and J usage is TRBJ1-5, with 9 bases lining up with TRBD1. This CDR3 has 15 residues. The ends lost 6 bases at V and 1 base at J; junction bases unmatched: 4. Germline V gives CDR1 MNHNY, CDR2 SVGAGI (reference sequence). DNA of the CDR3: TGTGCCAGCAGATACGGACAGGGGAGCAATCAGCCCCAGCATTTT. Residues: CASRYGQGSNQPQHF.

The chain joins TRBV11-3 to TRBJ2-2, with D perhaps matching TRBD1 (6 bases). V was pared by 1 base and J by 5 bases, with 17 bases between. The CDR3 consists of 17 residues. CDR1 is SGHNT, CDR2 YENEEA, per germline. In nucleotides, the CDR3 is TGTGCCAGCAGCTTAGGGACAGCCACGCGGCGAACCGGGGAGCTGTTTTTT. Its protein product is CASSLGTATRRTGELFF. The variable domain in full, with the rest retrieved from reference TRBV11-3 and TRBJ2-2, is EAGVVQSPRYKIIEKKQPVAFWCNPISGHNTLYWYLQNLGQGPELLIRYENEEAVDDSQLPKDRFSAERLKGVDSTLKIQPAELGDSAVYLCASSLGTATRRTGELFFGEGSRLTVL.

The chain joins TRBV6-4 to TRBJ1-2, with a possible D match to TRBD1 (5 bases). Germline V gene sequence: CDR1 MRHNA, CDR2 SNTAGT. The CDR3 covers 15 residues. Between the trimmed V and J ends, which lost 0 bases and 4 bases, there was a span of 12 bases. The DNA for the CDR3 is TGTGCCAGCAGTGACTCGAATAACGGGGGCTATGGCTACACCTTC. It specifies CASSDSNNGGYGYTF.

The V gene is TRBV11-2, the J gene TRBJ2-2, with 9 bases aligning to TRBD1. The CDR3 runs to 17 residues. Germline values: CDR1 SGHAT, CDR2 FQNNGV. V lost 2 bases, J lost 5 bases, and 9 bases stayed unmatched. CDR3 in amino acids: CASSLFPQGAETGELFF. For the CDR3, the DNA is TGTGCCAGCAGCTTATTTCCACAGGGGGCGGAGACCGGGGAGCTGTTTTTT.

The CDR3 DNA is TGTGCCAGCTCTGACTGGTCAGGGGGCGTTAACACTGAAGCTTTCTTT. Its protein product is CASSDWSGGVNTEAFF. This chain joins TRBV18 and TRBJ1-1; 8 positions agree with TRBD1. Unmatched junction bases numbered 11, after V lost 6 bases and J lost 2 bases. Germline CDR1 reads KGHSH; CDR2 reads LQKENI. CDR3 length: 16 amino acids.

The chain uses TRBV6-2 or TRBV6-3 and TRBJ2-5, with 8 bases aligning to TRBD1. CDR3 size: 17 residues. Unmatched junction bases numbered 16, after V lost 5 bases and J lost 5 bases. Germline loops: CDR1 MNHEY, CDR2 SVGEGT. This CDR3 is CASSHPGQGRGVETQYF. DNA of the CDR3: TGTGCCAGCAGTCACCCCGGACAGGGAAGGGGTGTGGAGACCCAGTACTTC.